Below, 15 T cell receptor beta chains from the same sample are listed, as sequenced in a study of PD-1 blockade in classical Hodgkin lymphoma. The protocol was immunoSEQ multiplex PCR, while the TCRdb copy is restricted to in-frame clones and leaves out a portion. The table has 50,000 to 75,000 clones, 80% to 90% seen once. Every one of the patients relapsed after autologous stem cell transplantation (brentuximab vedotin exposure was variable). The sample was peripheral blood mononuclear cells (PBMCs), taken at baseline. The receptors derive from a human donor with classical Hodgkin lymphoma.

The chain has TRBV5-4 and TRBJ1-1; D not resolved. V lost 4 bases to trimming and J lost 3 bases, with 10 bases between them. The CDR3 totals 13 residues. Germline V gene sequence: CDR1 SGHNT, CDR2 YYREEE (reference sequence). This CDR3 reads CASSPSGYTEAFF. DNA for the CDR3: TGTGCCAGCAGCCCATCGGGGTACACTGAAGCTTTCTTT.

This clone was recorded only once. The V call is TRBV18, the J call TRBJ2-1, with D uncertain. CDR1 and CDR2 (germline): KGHSH, LQKENI. The V end lost 1 base, the J end lost 9 bases, and 7 bases lay between the germline ends. The CDR3 is 12 residues long. CDR3 amino acids: CASSPLGSEQFF. The CDR3 nucleotides are TGTGCCAGCTCACCACTTGGAAGTGAGCAGTTCTTC.

J is TRBJ1-1 and V is TRBV19; 10 nucleotides line up with TRBD1. V lost 3 bases to trimming and J lost 11 bases; unmatched junction nucleotides: 9. The CDR3 is 14 residues long. CDR1 is LNHDA, CDR2 SQIVND, per germline (reference sequence). The CDR3 reads CASSILTGGQRAFF. The CDR3 DNA reads TGTGCCAGTAGTATCTTGACAGGGGGCCAGAGGGCTTTCTTT.

This chain links TRBV6-6 with TRBJ2-6; D uncertain. The V gene's germline CDR1 is MNHNY and CDR2 SVGAGI (reference sequence). The length of the CDR3 is 15 residues. V was clipped by 6 bases and J by 8 bases, with 17 bases between them. The CDR3 coding sequence is TGTGCCAGCAGCCCCGGGCAGCCCCTACCCAACGTCCTGACTTTC. This encodes CASSPGQPLPNVLTF.

V is TRBV10-2 and J is TRBJ2-1; 7 nucleotides align to TRBD2. The V gene end was trimmed by 8 bases and the J gene end by 6 bases; junction bases not matched to a gene: 10. This CDR3 spans 14 amino acids. Germline loops: CDR1 WSHSY, CDR2 SAAADI. The CDR3 sequence: CASGAGAGINEQFF. Written as DNA, the CDR3 is TGCGCCAGCGGAGCCGGAGCGGGGATCAATGAGCAGTTCTTC.

This chain connects TRBV5-1 to TRBJ1-1; D is ambiguous. This CDR3 comprises 15 residues. The ends were cut back, 0 bases at V and 6 bases at J, with 15 bases in the middle. Germline lookup yields CDR1 SGHRS and CDR2 YFSETQ. The CDR3 nucleotides are TGCGCCAGCAGCTTGGGACATCCGGCAATCCCTGAAGCTTTCTTT. Amino acids: CASSLGHPAIPEAFF.

V gene TRBV2 combines with J gene TRBJ1-4, with 9 bases lining up with TRBD1. Germline V gene data show CDR1 as SNHLY and CDR2 as FYNNEI. The CDR3 contains 14 residues. V lost 6 bases to trimming and J lost 5 bases; unmatched junction nucleotides: 4. Here the CDR3 reads CASRPGTGNEKLFF. The CDR3 DNA reads TGTGCCAGCAGACCCGGGACAGGGAATGAAAAACTGTTTTTT. Looking up the rest from reference TRBV2 and TRBJ1-4 gives the full variable domain: EPEVTQTPSHQVTQMGQEVILRCVPISNHLYFYWYRQILGQKVEFLVSFYNNEISEKSEIFDDQFSVERPDGSNFTLKIRSTKLEDSAMYFCASRPGTGNEKLFFGSGTQLSVL.

The rearrangement links TRBV19 to TRBJ2-7, with 8 bases aligning to TRBD1. V was clipped by 5 bases and J by 0 bases; unmatched bases: 9. This CDR3 is built from 16 residues. Germline loops: CDR1 LNHDA, CDR2 SQIVND (reference sequence). The CDR3 sequence is CASSGATGELSYEQYF. CDR3 in DNA: TGTGCCAGTAGTGGGGCGACAGGGGAACTCTCCTACGAGCAGTACTTC.

The rearrangement joins TRBV7-9 to TRBJ2-7; the D is unclear. V was pared by 4 bases and J by 2 bases, with 6 bases between. The length of the CDR3 is 12 residues. Germline values: CDR1 SEHNR, CDR2 FQNEAQ (reference sequence). This CDR3 is CASSSAPYEQYF. The CDR3 DNA follows: TGTGCCAGCAGCTCGGCCCCCTACGAGCAGTACTTC. Filled out from reference TRBV7-9 and TRBJ2-7, the complete variable domain reads DTGVSQNPRHKITKRGQNVTFRCDPISEHNRLYWYRQTLGQGPEFLTYFQNEAQLEKSRLLSDRFSAERPKGSFSTLEIQRTEQGDSAMYLCASSSAPYEQYFGPGTRLTVT.

V gene TRBV23-1 combines with J gene TRBJ1-2; a possible D gene is TRBD1 (6 bases). TRBV23-1 is marked as an open reading frame, function uncertain. This CDR3 comprises 15 residues. V lost 1 base and J lost 8, with 17 bases in between. Here the CDR3 reads CASSQLRTAPGGYTF. CDR3 nucleotides: TGCGCCAGCAGTCAATTACGGACAGCCCCTGGGGGCTACACCTTC.

The rearrangement joins TRBV4-2 to TRBJ2-1, with D possibly TRBD2 on 6 matching bases. Germline loops: CDR1 LGHNA, CDR2 YNFKEQ. The V and J ends lost 1 base and 8 bases respectively, with 30 bases between them. The CDR3 loop spans 20 amino acids. The CDR3 here is CASSQVGRTGVQELVDEQFF. The CDR3 nucleotides are TGTGCCAGCAGCCAAGTAGGGAGAACGGGGGTACAAGAACTTGTCGATGAGCAGTTCTTC.

This clone was seen a single time. The chain recombines TRBV6-5 with TRBJ2-5; 9 nucleotides align to TRBD1. The CDR3 is 15 amino acids. Germline assignment: CDR1 MNHEY and CDR2 SVGAGI. V lost 4 bases to trimming and J lost 1 base; unmatched junction nucleotides: 4. CDR3 sequence (DNA): TGTGCCAGCAGTTCCCCGGACAGGGGCCAAGAGACCCAGTACTTC. It is translated as CASSSPDRGQETQYF.

The genes are TRBV7-2 and TRBJ2-1; D is perhaps TRBD2 (7 bases). Germline V lookup: CDR1 SGHTA, CDR2 FQGNSA. V lost 5 bases, J lost 8 bases, and 19 bases lay in between. The CDR3 consists of 15 residues. Here the CDR3 reads CASSPQGRGSDEQFF. The CDR3 region has the DNA TGTGCCAGCAGCCCCCAGGGGAGGGGTTCGGATGAGCAGTTCTTC.

The chain joins TRBV27 to TRBJ2-5, with D hard to call. The germline V and J ends were trimmed by 5 bases and 5 bases, with 15 bases remaining between them. Looked up from germline, CDR1 is MNHEY and CDR2 is SMNVEV (reference sequence). The CDR3 length is 14 residues. CDR3 sequence: CASSNGYPRETQYF. In nucleotides, the CDR3 is TGTGCCAGCAGTAACGGGTACCCAAGGGAGACCCAGTACTTC.

This clone was detected only once. The chain employs TRBV6-6 and TRBJ2-7, with a possible D match to TRBD2 (6 bases). The CDR3 loop spans 14 amino acids. Germline CDR1 reads MNHNY; CDR2 reads SVGAGI (reference sequence). Between the trimmed V and J ends, which lost 5 bases and 1 base, there was a span of 12 bases. Here the CDR3 reads CASSGGAGSYEQYF. For the CDR3, the DNA is TGTGCCAGCAGTGGAGGGGCTGGGTCCTACGAGCAGTACTTC.